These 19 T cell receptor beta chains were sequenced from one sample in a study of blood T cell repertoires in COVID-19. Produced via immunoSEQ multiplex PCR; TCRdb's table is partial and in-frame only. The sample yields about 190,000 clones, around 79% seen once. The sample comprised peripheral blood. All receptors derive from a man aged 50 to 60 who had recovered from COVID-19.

CDR3 in amino acids: CASRLNGQPTYGYTF. CDR3 nucleotides: TGTGCCAGCAGGTTAAACGGACAGCCGACCTATGGCTACACCTTC. The rearrangement joins TRBV6-5 to TRBJ1-2; D is possibly TRBD1 (6 bases). The V end lost 6 bases, the J end lost 4 bases, and 18 bases lay between the germline ends. This CDR3 comprises 15 residues. Germline CDR1 is MNHEY and CDR2 is SVGAGI.

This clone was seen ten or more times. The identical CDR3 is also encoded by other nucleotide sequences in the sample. The CDR3 DNA follows: TGTGCCAGCAGTTCCAGGGGTGGCTACACCTTC. It translates to CASSSRGGYTF. This chain joins TRBV12-3 or TRBV12-4 and TRBJ1-2; tentatively, D is TRBD1 (6 bases). Trimming removed 4 bases from V and 7 bases from J, with 7 bases in between. The CDR3 runs 11 residues.

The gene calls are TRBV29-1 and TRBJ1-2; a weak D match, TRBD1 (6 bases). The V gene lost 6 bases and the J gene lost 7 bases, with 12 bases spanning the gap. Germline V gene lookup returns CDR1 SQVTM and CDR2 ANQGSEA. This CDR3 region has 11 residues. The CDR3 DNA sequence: TGCAGCGTAGGACAGTTAGGTGGCTACACCTTC. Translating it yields CSVGQLGGYTF.

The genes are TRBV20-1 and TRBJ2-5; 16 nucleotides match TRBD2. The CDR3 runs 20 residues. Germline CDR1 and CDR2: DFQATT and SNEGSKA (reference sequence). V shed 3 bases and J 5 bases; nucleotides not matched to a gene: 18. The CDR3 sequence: CSASLPHALGLAGGQETQYF. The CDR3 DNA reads TGCAGTGCTAGTTTACCCCACGCCTTGGGACTAGCGGGAGGGCAGGAGACCCAGTACTTC.

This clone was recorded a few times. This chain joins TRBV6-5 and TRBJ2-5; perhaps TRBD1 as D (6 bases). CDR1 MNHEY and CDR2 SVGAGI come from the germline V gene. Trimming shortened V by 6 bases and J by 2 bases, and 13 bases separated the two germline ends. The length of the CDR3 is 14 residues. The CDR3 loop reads CASSLGQLQETQYF. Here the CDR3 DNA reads TGTGCCAGCAGCCTCGGACAGCTTCAAGAGACCCAGTACTTC.

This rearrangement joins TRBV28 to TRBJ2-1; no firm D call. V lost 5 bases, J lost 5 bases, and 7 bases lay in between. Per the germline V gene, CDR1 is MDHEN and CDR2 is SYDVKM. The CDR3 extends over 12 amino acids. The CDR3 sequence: CASSGPNNEQFF. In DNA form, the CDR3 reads TGTGCCAGCAGTGGGCCAAACAATGAGCAGTTCTTC.

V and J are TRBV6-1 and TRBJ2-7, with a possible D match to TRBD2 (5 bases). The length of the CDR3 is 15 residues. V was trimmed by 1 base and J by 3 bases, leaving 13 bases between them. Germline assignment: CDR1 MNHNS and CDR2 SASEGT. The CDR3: CASSEGGYEGYEQYF. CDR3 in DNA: TGTGCCAGCAGTGAAGGGGGTTATGAGGGCTACGAGCAGTACTTC.

The CDR3 spells CATSRGPGRGDQAFF. In DNA, the CDR3 is TGTGCCACCAGCAGAGGTCCGGGTAGAGGAGATCAAGCTTTCTTT. V gene TRBV15 combines with J gene TRBJ1-1; D call uncertain. From germline, CDR1 is LNHNV and CDR2 YYDKDF (reference sequence). V lost 1 base to trimming and J lost 9 bases, with 18 bases between them. This CDR3 is built from 15 residues.

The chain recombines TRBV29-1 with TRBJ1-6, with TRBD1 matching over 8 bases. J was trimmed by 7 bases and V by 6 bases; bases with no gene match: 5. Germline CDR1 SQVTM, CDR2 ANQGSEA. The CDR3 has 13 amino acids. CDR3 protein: CSVQGASNSPLHF. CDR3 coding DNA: TGCAGCGTCCAGGGGGCAAGCAATTCACCCCTCCACTTT.

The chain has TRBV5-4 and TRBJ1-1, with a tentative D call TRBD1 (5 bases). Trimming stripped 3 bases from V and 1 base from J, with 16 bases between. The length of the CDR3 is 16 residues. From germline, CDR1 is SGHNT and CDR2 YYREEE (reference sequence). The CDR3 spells CASSWALDRANTEAFF. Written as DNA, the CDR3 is TGTGCCAGCAGCTGGGCCCTTGACAGAGCGAACACTGAAGCTTTCTTT. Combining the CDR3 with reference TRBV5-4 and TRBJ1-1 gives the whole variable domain ETGVTQSPTHLIKTRGQQVTLRCSSQSGHNTVSWYQQALGQGPQFIFQYYREEENGRGNFPPRFSGLQFPNYSSELNVNALELDDSALYLCASSWALDRANTEAFFGQGTRLTVV.

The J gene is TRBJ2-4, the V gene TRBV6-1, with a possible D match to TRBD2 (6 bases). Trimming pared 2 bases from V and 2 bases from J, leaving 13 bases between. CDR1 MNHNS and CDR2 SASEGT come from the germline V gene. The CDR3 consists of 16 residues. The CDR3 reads CASSEMAGRPKNIQYF. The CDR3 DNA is TGTGCCAGCAGTGAAATGGCGGGAAGACCCAAAAACATTCAGTACTTC.

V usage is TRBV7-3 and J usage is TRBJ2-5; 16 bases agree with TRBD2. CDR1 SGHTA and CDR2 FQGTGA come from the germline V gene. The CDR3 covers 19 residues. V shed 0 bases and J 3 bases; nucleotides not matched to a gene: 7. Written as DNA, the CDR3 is TGTGCCAGCAGCTTAACGGGGGGACTAGCGGGAGGGCCGGAAGAGACCCAGTACTTC. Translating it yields CASSLTGGLAGGPEETQYF.

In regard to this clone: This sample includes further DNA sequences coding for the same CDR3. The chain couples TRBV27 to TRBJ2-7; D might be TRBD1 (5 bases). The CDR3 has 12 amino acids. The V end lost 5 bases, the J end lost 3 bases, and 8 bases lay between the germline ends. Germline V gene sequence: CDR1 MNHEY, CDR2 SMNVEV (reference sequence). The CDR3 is CASSPQGYEQYF. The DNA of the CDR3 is TGTGCCAGCAGTCCTCAGGGCTACGAGCAGTACTTC.

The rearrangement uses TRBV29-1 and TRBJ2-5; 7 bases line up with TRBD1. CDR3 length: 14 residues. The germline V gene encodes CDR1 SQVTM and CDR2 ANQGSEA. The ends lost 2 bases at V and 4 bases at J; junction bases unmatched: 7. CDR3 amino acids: CSVELRDRAETQYF. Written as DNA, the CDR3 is TGCAGCGTTGAACTCCGTGACAGGGCAGAGACCCAGTACTTC.

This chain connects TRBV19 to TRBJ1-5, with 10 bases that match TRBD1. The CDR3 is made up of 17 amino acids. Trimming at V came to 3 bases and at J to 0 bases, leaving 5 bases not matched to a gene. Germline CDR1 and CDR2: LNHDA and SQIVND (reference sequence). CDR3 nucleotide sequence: TGTGCCAGTAGTATGTTAGGGACAGGGGTTAGCAATCAGCCCCAGCATTTT. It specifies CASSMLGTGVSNQPQHF.

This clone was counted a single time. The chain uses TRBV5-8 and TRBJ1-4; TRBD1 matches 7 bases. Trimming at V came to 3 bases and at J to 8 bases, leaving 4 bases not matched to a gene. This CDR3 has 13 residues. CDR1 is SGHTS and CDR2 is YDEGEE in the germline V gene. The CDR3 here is CASSSQGREKLFF. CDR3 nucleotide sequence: TGTGCCAGCAGCTCACAGGGGCGGGAAAAACTGTTTTTT.

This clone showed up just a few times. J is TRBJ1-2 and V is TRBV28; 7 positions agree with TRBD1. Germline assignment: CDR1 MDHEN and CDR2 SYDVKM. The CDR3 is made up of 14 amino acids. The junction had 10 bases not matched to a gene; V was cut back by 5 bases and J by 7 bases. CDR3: CASSPAGTAAGYTF. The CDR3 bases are TGTGCCAGCAGTCCGGCCGGGACAGCCGCTGGCTACACCTTC.

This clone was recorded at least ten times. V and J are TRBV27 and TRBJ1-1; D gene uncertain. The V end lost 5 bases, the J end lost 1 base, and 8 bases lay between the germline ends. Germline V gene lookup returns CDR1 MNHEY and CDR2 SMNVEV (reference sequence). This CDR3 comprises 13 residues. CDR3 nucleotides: TGTGCCAGCAGTATCTACAGGAACACTGAAGCTTTCTTT. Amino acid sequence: CASSIYRNTEAFF.

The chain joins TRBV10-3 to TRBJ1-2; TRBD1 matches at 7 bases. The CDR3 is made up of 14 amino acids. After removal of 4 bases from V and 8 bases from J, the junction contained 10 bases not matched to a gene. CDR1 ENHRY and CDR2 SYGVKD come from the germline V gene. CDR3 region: CAISGSTGFGGYTF. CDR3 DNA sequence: TGTGCCATCAGTGGGTCGACAGGGTTTGGCGGCTACACCTTC.